Listed below are T cell receptor beta chains from one sample, sequenced in a study of beta chain features in type 1 diabetes. Method: immunoSEQ multiplex PCR; TCRdb's copy keeps in-frame clones and lacks some. The sample lists 900,000 or so clones; roughly 15% were seen once. The source material was naive CD4+ T cells from blood. These receptors came from a woman in her late teens or twenties in good health. CDR3s include the opening cysteine and the closing phenylalanine or tryptophan. A D gene is named only where the DNA matches it firmly. Size is omitted from some rows. Given values are once, few, many or a class for expanded clones.

v_call	j_call	d_call	clone_size	cdr3_nt	cdr3_aa
TRBV5-4	TRBJ2-5	TRBD1	-	TGTGCCAGCAGACATGACAGGGCGGAGACCCAGTACTTC	CASRHDRAETQYF
TRBV6-5	TRBJ2-2	-	-	TGTGCCAGCAGTTTGTCCAGGGGTTACACCGGGGAGCTGTTTTTT	CASSLSRGYTGELFF
TRBV15	TRBJ2-7	TRBD2	-	TGTGCCACCAGCAGAGATCTAGCGGGTCCCTACGAGCAGTACTTC	CATSRDLAGPYEQYF
TRBV5-4	TRBJ2-6	-	few	TGTGCCAGCAGCTTGAGAATCTCTGGGGCCAACGTCCTGACTTTC	CASSLRISGANVLTF
TRBV2	TRBJ2-5	-	few	TGTGCCAGCGAGGCGGAGACCCAGTACTTC	CASEAETQYF
TRBV29-1	TRBJ2-2	-	-	TGCAGCGTTGGCCGGACCGCCACCGGGGAGCTGTTTTTT	CSVGRTATGELFF
TRBV11-3	TRBJ2-7	TRBD1	-	TGTGCCAGCAGCTCATACAGGGGTGAGCAGTACTTC	CASSSYRGEQYF
TRBV29-1	TRBJ1-1	-	few	TGCAGCCACAGGGTAACTCAGAACACTGAAGCTTTCTTT	CSHRVTQNTEAFF
TRBV28	TRBJ2-5	-	-	TGTGCCAGCAGTCAAACACGGGAGACCCAGTACTTC	CASSQTRETQYF
TRBV6-6	TRBJ1-2	-	-	TGTGCCAGCAGCAGCGACAGGAGGGATGGCTACACCTTC	CASSSDRRDGYTF
TRBV14	TRBJ2-7	-	few	TGTGCCAGCAGCGACTGGCAGAATTTAGACGAGCAGTACTTC	CASSDWQNLDEQYF
TRBV28	TRBJ1-5	TRBD1	-	TGTGCCAGCAGTGACATGGGACAGGTCTACAATCAGCCCCAGCATTTT	CASSDMGQVYNQPQHF
TRBV5-6	TRBJ1-2	-	few	TGTGCCAGCAGTTCAGGAGATCGCTACACCTTC	CASSSGDRYTF
TRBV7-9	TRBJ2-1	TRBD2	-	TGTGCCAGCAGCTTAGAAGCGGGAGGGTACAATGAGCAGTTCTTC	CASSLEAGGYNEQFF
TRBV11-3	TRBJ2-1	-	-	TGTGCCAGCGGTACTAGCTCCTACAATGAGCAGTTCTTC	CASGTSSYNEQFF
TRBV15	TRBJ1-1	-	few	TGTGCCACCAGCAGGAACACTGAAGCTTTCTTT	CATSRNTEAFF
TRBV7-2	TRBJ1-5	-	few	TGTGCCAGCAGCTCAGGACGGTATTATAGCAATCAGCCCCAGCATTTT	CASSSGRYYSNQPQHF
TRBV9	TRBJ1-1	-	few	TGTGCCAGCAGCGTAGCGGGAGGGAACACTGAAGCTTTCTTT	CASSVAGGNTEAFF
TRBV10-3	TRBJ2-7	-	few	TGTGCCATCAGTGAACGGGAAGGACCCCAGTACGAGCAGTACTTC	CAISEREGPQYEQYF
TRBV18	TRBJ1-5	-	-	TGTGCCAGCTCACCAGACCTGGGGCAGCCCCAGCATTTT	CASSPDLGQPQHF
TRBV10-3	TRBJ2-5	-	-	TGTGCCATCAGTGATTTCCAAGAGACCCAGTACTTC	CAISDFQETQYF
TRBV7-9	TRBJ2-1	-	-	TGTGCCGGCCGCATCGGGGCTTACAATGAGCAGTTCTTC	CAGRIGAYNEQFF
TRBV11-2	TRBJ2-3	TRBD2	few	TGTGCCAGCAGACCCACTAGCGGGAGAGCCGATACGCAGTATTTT	CASRPTSGRADTQYF
TRBV4-1	TRBJ2-1	-	-	TGCGCCAGCAGCCAAGAGGGCCAATACAATGAGCAGTTCTTC	CASSQEGQYNEQFF
TRBV19	TRBJ2-2	TRBD2	-	TGTGCCAGTAGTACCTCGCACGGACTAGCTAGGTCCGGGGAGCTGTTTTTT	CASSTSHGLARSGELFF
TRBV4-1	TRBJ2-2	TRBD2	few	TGCGCCAGCAGCCAAGGCGGGAGTCACGGGGAGCTGTTTTTT	CASSQGGSHGELFF
TRBV25-1	TRBJ2-6	-	-	TGTGCCAGCAGTGGGGTGGCGTTCCGGACTGGGGCCAACGTCCTGACTTTC	CASSGVAFRTGANVLTF
TRBV28	TRBJ1-1	-	-	TGTGCCAGCAGTTTTCAAATGAACACTGAAGCTTTCTTT	CASSFQMNTEAFF
TRBV29-1	TRBJ2-3	TRBD2	-	TGCAGCGTTGAAAGCAGGGCGGGAGGGCCAAGTAGGTATTTT	CSVESRAGGPSRYF
TRBV7-2	TRBJ2-1	TRBD1	-	TGTGCCAGCAGCTTAGCCGGGACAGGGTCGAATGAGCAGTTCTTC	CASSLAGTGSNEQFF
TRBV15	TRBJ2-3	-	few	TGTGCCACCAGCAGAGGGTCAGATACGCAGTATTTT	CATSRGSDTQYF
TRBV7-2	TRBJ2-7	-	few	TGTGCCAGCAGCTTAGGCCCAGAGACCCTCTACGAGCAGTACTTC	CASSLGPETLYEQYF
TRBV13	TRBJ2-7	TRBD2	few	TGTGCCAGCAGCTTCGCGGTTGTGGCGGGAGACGCCTACGAGCAGTACTTC	CASSFAVVAGDAYEQYF
TRBV11-2	TRBJ2-1	-	once	TGTGCCAGCAGCTGGGGGGCGGGACCGTACAATGAGCAGTTCTTC	CASSWGAGPYNEQFF
TRBV2	TRBJ2-1	-	-	TGTGCCAGCAGTGAACGACCAACCGGGGTCGGTGAGCAGTTCTTC	CASSERPTGVGEQFF
TRBV7-2	TRBJ1-1	-	-	TGTGCCAGCAGCTTTAAGAGTGGGGTACTGAACACTGAAGCTTTCTTT	CASSFKSGVLNTEAFF